The 16 T cell receptor beta chains in this list originate from one sample, sequenced in a study of blood T cell repertoires in COVID-19. Libraries were prepared by immunoSEQ multiplex PCR; TCRdb keeps only in-frame clonotypes and omits some of them. Of 300,000 to 350,000 clones in the sample, 87% are singletons; the top ten hold around 9.3%. The sequenced sample consisted of PBMCs or T cells enriched from blood (not recorded which). The receptors were gathered from a woman between 18 and 30 years old who had recovered from COVID-19.

This clone occurred once. This chain links TRBV19 with TRBJ2-3; TRBD2 matches 8 bases. CDR1 is LNHDA and CDR2 is SQIVND in the germline V gene (reference sequence). Trimming at V came to 5 bases and at J to 0 bases, leaving 10 bases not matched to a gene. The CDR3 length is 17 residues. The CDR3 sequence: CASSPGWERGSTDTQYF. The CDR3 DNA reads TGTGCCAGTAGTCCAGGGTGGGAGCGGGGGAGCACAGATACGCAGTATTTT. Full variable domain (missing parts from reference TRBV19 and TRBJ2-3): DGGITQSPKYLFRKEGQNVTLSCEQNLNHDAMYWYRQDPGQGLRLIYYSQIVNDFQKGDIAEGYSVSREKKESFPLTVTSAQKNPTAFYLCASSPGWERGSTDTQYFGPGTRLTVL.

This clone was seen just once. V is TRBV14 and J is TRBJ2-2; D may be TRBD2 (5 bases). V lost 1 base, J lost 8 bases, and 17 bases lay in between. Germline-derived CDR1 and CDR2 are SGHDN and FVKESK. The length of the CDR3 is 16 residues. The CDR3 region is CASSQAPDSRLGELFF. In nucleotides, the CDR3 is TGTGCCAGCAGCCAAGCCCCGGACTCTAGATTAGGGGAGCTGTTTTTT.

V and J are TRBV5-5 and TRBJ2-3; D is unclear. The V gene lost 2 bases and the J gene lost 2 bases, with 6 bases spanning the gap. Germline CDR1 SGHKS, CDR2 YYEKEE (reference sequence). The CDR3 spans 13 residues. The CDR3 sequence is CASSLEDTDTQYF. DNA for the CDR3: TGTGCCAGCAGCTTAGAGGACACAGATACGCAGTATTTT.

This chain connects TRBV28 to TRBJ2-3; no reliable D call. Looked up from germline, CDR1 is MDHEN and CDR2 is SYDVKM. This CDR3 is built from 14 residues. Trimming took off 7 bases at V and 4 bases at J, with 15 bases between the two ends. The CDR3 loop reads CASTLILRADTQYF. The CDR3 region has the DNA TGTGCCAGCACCTTGATCCTTCGGGCAGATACGCAGTATTTT.

The chain is built from TRBV14 and TRBJ1-2; possibly TRBD1 for D (6 bases). With 0 bases removed from V and 8 bases from J, the gap between germline ends came to 13 bases. In germline, CDR1 is SGHDN, CDR2 FVKESK. The CDR3 is 14 amino acids. The CDR3 protein is CASSQERGRAGYTF. In DNA form, the CDR3 reads TGTGCCAGCAGCCAAGAGAGGGGGAGGGCCGGCTACACCTTC.

This clone was detected only once. The CDR3 spells CAISGTTENTEAFF. The CDR3 DNA follows: TGTGCCATCAGTGGGACAACCGAGAACACTGAAGCTTTCTTT. The chain joins TRBV10-3 to TRBJ1-1; maybe TRBD1 (5 bases). Germline V lookup: CDR1 ENHRY, CDR2 SYGVKD. CDR3 length: 14 amino acids. Trimming cost V 4 bases and J 1 base, with 10 bases left between them.

The J gene is TRBJ1-4, the V gene TRBV18, with TRBD1 identical over 8 bases. The germline V gene encodes CDR1 KGHSH and CDR2 LQKENI. J lost 8 bases, V lost 5 bases, and 10 bases had no gene match. This CDR3 comprises 15 residues. CDR3 protein: CASSASGQGTEKLFF. In DNA, the CDR3 is TGTGCCAGCTCAGCCTCCGGACAGGGTACCGAAAAACTGTTTTTT.

V gene TRBV27 combines with J gene TRBJ1-4; no definite D call. From germline, CDR1 is MNHEY and CDR2 SMNVEV (reference sequence). The CDR3 has 15 residues. Trimming took off 2 bases at V and 0 bases at J, with 7 bases between the two ends. The CDR3 reads CASSLGATTNEKLFF. The CDR3 nucleotides are TGTGCCAGCAGTTTAGGAGCCACAACTAATGAAAAACTGTTTTTT.

CDR3 protein: CASSQDRGTDNEQYF. The CDR3 bases are TGCGCCAGCAGCCAAGACCGGGGAACCGACAACGAGCAGTACTTC. This chain links TRBV4-3 with TRBJ2-7, with a tentative D call TRBD2 (5 bases). Germline V gives CDR1 LGHNA, CDR2 YSLEER. V was pared by 0 bases and J by 5 bases, with 14 bases between. The CDR3 contains 15 residues.

The V and J genes are TRBV6-1 and TRBJ1-2; 12 bases agree with TRBD1. Germline V gene lookup returns CDR1 MNHNS and CDR2 SASEGT. The CDR3 runs 15 residues. Trimming removed 3 bases from V and 8 bases from J; junction bases left unmatched: 7. The CDR3 bases are TGTGCCAGCAGTGACCCCGGGACAGGGGGCCAAGGCTACACCTTC. As protein: CASSDPGTGGQGYTF.

The chain recombines TRBV3-1 (or the pseudogene TRBV3-2) with TRBJ1-6; D gene ambiguous. Deletions cut 1 base from V and 2 bases from J, with 6 bases between. The CDR3 has 15 amino acids. Germline V CDR1 and CDR2: LGHDT, YNNKEL (reference sequence). The DNA of the CDR3 is TGTGCCAGCAGCCAAGGCCAGACCTATAATTCACCCCTCCACTTT. Encoded protein: CASSQGQTYNSPLHF.

The rearrangement uses TRBV6-2 or TRBV6-3 and TRBJ1-1, with 7 bases that match TRBD1. Germline V gene data show CDR1 as MNHEY and CDR2 as SVGEGT. V gave up 6 bases and J gave up 3 bases; unmatched junction bases: 13. The CDR3 sequence is 16 residues long. The DNA of the CDR3 is TGTGCCAGCAGCCGGGCAGATGGGACAGCTTACACTGAAGCTTTCTTT. Its protein product is CASSRADGTAYTEAFF.

The chain recombines TRBV7-2 with TRBJ2-7; D may be TRBD2 (5 bases). V was shortened by 1 base and J by 2 bases, with 12 bases between the two germline ends. The CDR3 covers 15 residues. Per the germline V gene, CDR1 is SGHTA and CDR2 is FQGNSA. Here the CDR3 DNA reads TGTGCCAGCAGCTTAGTCATGGGGAGAACCTACGAGCAGTACTTC. Residues: CASSLVMGRTYEQYF. Variable domain in full (rest from reference TRBV7-2 and TRBJ2-7): GAGVSQSPSNKVTEKGKDVELRCDPISGHTALYWYRQSLGQGLEFLIYFQGNSAPDKSGLPSDRFSAERTGGSVSTLTIQRTQQEDSAVYLCASSLVMGRTYEQYFGPGTRLTVT.

The chain carries TRBV7-3 and TRBJ1-1; D gene unclear. Trimming shortened V by 3 bases and J by 0 bases, and 8 bases separated the two germline ends. CDR1 SGHTA and CDR2 FQGTGA come from the germline V gene. This CDR3 spans 14 amino acids. Here the CDR3 DNA reads TGTGCCAGCAGCTTGGGCGCGTTGAACACTGAAGCTTTCTTT. It encodes CASSLGALNTEAFF. The full variable domain, with the rest looked up from reference TRBV7-3 and TRBJ1-1, is GAGVSQTPSNKVTEKGKYVELRCDPISGHTALYWYRQSLGQGPEFLIYFQGTGAADDSGLPNDRFFAVRPEGSVSTLKIQRTERGDSAVYLCASSLGALNTEAFFGQGTRLTVV.

The chain couples TRBV3-1 (or the pseudogene TRBV3-2) to TRBJ1-1, with TRBD1 identical over 12 bases. V lost 4 bases and J lost 8; bases outside the gene matches: 8. The CDR3 runs 15 residues. CDR1 is LGHDT, CDR2 YNNKEL, per germline (reference sequence). CDR3 region: CASSPHGTGGEEAFF. In nucleotides, the CDR3 is TGTGCCAGCAGCCCGCACGGGACAGGGGGCGAAGAAGCTTTCTTT.

The genes are TRBV28 and TRBJ2-1, with 14 positions matching TRBD2. The CDR3 loop spans 15 amino acids. Germline V lookup: CDR1 MDHEN, CDR2 SYDVKM. V lost 6 bases to trimming and J lost 6 bases; unmatched junction nucleotides: 4. The CDR3 here is CASRLTSGRGNEQFF. The CDR3, as DNA: TGTGCCAGCAGGCTGACTAGCGGGAGGGGCAATGAGCAGTTCTTC.